This record looks at one TCR beta chain sequence and its context. The antigen is not known. Expressed TCRB transcripts got sequenced, as all isolated RNA was reverse transcribed. Clones were sequenced by immunoSEQ multiplex PCR, and TCRdb holds only the in-frame ones, with some missing. The repertoire consists of over 150,000 clones, with 9% to 12% occurring once and the leading ten covering less than 0.5%. The data originate from a study of beta chain features in type 1 diabetes. Points from the study as a whole: Significant though moderate, a shortening of TCRB CDR3s appeared in all four CD4+ subsets of Type 1 diabetes patients. Shorter templates might be favored by PCR, equally in patients and controls.

This CDR3 spans 14 amino acids. Between the trimmed V and J ends, which lost 3 bases and 0 bases, there was a span of 8 bases. Germline assignment: CDR1 SGHNT and CDR2 YYREEE (reference sequence). The chain combines TRBV5-4 with TRBJ2-3; a weak D match, TRBD1 (6 bases). Sequencing was carried out using central memory CD4+ T cells from blood. The receptor was derived from a man aged 25-45 years with type 1 diabetes. DNA of the CDR3: TGTGCCAGCAGCTCGGACAGAAGCACAGATACGCAGTATTTT. This sequence encodes CASSSDRSTDTQYF.